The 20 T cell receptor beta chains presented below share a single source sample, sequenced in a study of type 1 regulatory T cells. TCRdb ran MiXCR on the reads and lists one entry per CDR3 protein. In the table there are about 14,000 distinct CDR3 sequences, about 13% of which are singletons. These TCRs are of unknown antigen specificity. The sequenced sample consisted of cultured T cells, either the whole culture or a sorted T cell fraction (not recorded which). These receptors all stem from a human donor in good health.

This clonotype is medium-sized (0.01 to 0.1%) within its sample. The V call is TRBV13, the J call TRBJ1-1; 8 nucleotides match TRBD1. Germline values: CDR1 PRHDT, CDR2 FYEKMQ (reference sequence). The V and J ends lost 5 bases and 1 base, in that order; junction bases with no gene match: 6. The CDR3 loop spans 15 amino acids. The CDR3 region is CASSERDRQNTEAFF. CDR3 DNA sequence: TGTGCCAGCAGCGAGAGGGACAGGCAGAACACTGAAGCTTTCTTT. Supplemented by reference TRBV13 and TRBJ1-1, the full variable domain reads AAGVIQSPRHLIKEKRETATLKCYPIPRHDTVYWYQQGPGQDPQFLISFYEKMQSDKGSIPDRFSAQQFSDYHSELNMSSLELGDSALYFCASSERDRQNTEAFFGQGTRLTVV.

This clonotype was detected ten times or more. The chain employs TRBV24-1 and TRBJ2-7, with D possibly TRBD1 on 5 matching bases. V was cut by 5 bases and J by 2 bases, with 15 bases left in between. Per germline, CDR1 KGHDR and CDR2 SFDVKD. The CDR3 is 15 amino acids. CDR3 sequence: CATSATDSGTYEQYF. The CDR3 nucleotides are TGTGCCACCAGTGCTACGGATTCAGGGACCTACGAGCAGTACTTC.

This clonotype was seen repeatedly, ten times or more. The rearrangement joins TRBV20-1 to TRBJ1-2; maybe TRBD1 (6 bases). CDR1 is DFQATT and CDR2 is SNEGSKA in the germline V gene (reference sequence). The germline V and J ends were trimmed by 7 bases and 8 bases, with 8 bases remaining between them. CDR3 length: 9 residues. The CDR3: CSGGGGYTF. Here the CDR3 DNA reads TGCAGTGGGGGGGGCGGCTACACCTTC.

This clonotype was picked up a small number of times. In nucleotides, the CDR3 is TGCGCCAGCAGCGGGGGGGAGCCCTACAATGAGCAGTTCTTC. Translation: CASSGGEPYNEQFF. V and J are TRBV5-1 and TRBJ2-1; 7 bases fit TRBD2. Germline V CDR1 and CDR2: SGHRS, YFSETQ. CDR3 size: 14 residues. V shed 4 bases and J 2 bases; nucleotides not matched to a gene: 3.

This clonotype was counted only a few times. CDR3 coding DNA: TGTGCCAGCCAAGACGGGCGAGAGCAGTACTTC. Translating gives CASQDGREQYF. V is TRBV9 and J is TRBJ2-7; D ambiguous. The CDR3 runs 11 residues. V dropped 7 bases and J dropped 7 bases, with 12 bases sitting between them. Germline assignment: CDR1 SGDLS and CDR2 YYNGEE.

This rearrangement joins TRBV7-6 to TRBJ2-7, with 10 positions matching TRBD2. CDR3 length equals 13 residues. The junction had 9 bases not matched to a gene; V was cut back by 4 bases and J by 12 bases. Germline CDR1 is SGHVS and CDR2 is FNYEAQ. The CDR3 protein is CASSSVAGGMVYF. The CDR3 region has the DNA TGTGCCAGCAGCTCGGTAGCGGGAGGTATGGTGTACTTC.

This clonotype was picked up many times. CDR3 amino acids: CASSPRGLSTEAFF. The CDR3 region has the DNA TGTGCCAGCAGCCCCAGGGGTTTGAGCACTGAAGCTTTCTTT. This chain links TRBV9 with TRBJ1-1; TRBD1 might be the D (6 bases). Trimming took 4 bases from V and 4 from J, leaving 14 bases between them. Germline lookup yields CDR1 SGDLS and CDR2 YYNGEE. The CDR3 is made up of 14 amino acids.

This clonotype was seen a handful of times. CDR3 sequence reads: CASSPSQQETQYF. The CDR3 region has the DNA TGCGCCAGCAGCCCTAGCCAACAAGAGACCCAGTACTTC. V is TRBV5-1 and J is TRBJ2-5, with D perhaps TRBD2 (5 bases). CDR1 SGHRS and CDR2 YFSETQ come from the germline V gene. The CDR3 length is 13 residues. V shed 4 bases and J shed 2 bases, with 9 bases lying between them.

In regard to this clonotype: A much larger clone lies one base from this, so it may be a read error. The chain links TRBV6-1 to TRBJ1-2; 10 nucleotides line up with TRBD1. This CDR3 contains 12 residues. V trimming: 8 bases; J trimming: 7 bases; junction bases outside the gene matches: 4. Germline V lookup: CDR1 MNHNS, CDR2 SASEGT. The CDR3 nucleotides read TGTGCCAGCGGGACAGGGGATAGTGGCTACACCTTC. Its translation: CASGTGDSGYTF.

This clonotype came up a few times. In nucleotides, the CDR3 is TGCGCCAGCAGCCAAGATGGAGGGGTAACCGGGGAGCTGTTTTTT. Amino acids: CASSQDGGVTGELFF. The rearrangement uses TRBV4-3 and TRBJ2-2; D is perhaps TRBD2 (6 bases). Trimming cost V 0 bases and J 5 bases, with 10 bases left between them. Germline lookup yields CDR1 LGHNA and CDR2 YSLEER. CDR3 size: 15 residues.

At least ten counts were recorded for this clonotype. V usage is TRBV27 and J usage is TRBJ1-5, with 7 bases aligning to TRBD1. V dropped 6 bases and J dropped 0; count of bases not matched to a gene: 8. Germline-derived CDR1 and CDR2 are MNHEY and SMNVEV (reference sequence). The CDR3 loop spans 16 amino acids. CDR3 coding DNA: TGTGCCAGCAGGGATGGACAGGCTCGTAGCAATCAGCCCCAGCATTTT. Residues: CASRDGQARSNQPQHF.

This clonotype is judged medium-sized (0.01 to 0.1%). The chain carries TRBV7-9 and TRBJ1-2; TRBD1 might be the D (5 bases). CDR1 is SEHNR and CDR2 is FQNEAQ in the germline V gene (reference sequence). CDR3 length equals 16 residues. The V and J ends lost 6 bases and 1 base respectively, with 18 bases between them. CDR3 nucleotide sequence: TGTGCCAGCAGTCAACTTGGGACGGATCTTAACTATGGCTACACCTTC. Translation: CASSQLGTDLNYGYTF.

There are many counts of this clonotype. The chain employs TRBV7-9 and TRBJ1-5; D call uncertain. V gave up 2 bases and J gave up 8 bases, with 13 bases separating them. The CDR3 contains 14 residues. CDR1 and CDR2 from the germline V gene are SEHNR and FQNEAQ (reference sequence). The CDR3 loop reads CASSLNSEVEPQHF. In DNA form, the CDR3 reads TGTGCCAGCAGCTTAAATTCAGAGGTTGAGCCCCAGCATTTT.

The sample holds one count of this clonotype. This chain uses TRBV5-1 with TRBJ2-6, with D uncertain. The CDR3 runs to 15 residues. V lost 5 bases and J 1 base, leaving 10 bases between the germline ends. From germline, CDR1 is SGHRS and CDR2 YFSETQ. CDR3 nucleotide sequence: TGCGCCAGCAGGGGTGACGGATCTGGGGCCAACGTCCTGACTTTC. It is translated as CASRGDGSGANVLTF.

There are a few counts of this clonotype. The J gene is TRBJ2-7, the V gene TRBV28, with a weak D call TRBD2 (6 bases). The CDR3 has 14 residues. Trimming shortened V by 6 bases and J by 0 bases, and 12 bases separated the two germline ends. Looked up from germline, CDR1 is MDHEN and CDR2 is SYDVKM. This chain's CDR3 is CASRSAGSSYEQYF. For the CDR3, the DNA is TGTGCCAGCAGATCTGCGGGGAGCTCCTACGAGCAGTACTTC.

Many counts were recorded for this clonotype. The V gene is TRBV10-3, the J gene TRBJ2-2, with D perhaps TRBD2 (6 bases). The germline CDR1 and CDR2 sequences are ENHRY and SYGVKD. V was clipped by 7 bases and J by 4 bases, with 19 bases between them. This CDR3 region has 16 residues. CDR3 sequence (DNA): TGTGCCATCAACCCGCGGAAAGCGGGCGGCACCGGGGAGCTGTTTTTT. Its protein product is CAINPRKAGGTGELFF.

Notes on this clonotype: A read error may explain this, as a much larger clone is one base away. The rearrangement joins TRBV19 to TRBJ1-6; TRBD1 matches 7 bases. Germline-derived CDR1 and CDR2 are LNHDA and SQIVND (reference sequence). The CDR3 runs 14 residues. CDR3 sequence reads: CASSATGTASPPHF. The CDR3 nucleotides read TGTGCCAGTAGTGCGACCGGGACAGCTTCACCCCCCCACTTT.

The CDR3 spells CSARAGNYEQYF. The DNA of the CDR3 is TGCAGTGCTAGGGCCGGGAACTACGAGCAGTACTTC. V gene TRBV20-1 combines with J gene TRBJ2-7; D perhaps matches TRBD2 (5 bases). The V end was cut by 3 bases, the J end by 3 bases, with 9 bases between. CDR1 and CDR2 (germline): DFQATT, SNEGSKA (reference sequence). This CDR3 is 12 amino acids long.

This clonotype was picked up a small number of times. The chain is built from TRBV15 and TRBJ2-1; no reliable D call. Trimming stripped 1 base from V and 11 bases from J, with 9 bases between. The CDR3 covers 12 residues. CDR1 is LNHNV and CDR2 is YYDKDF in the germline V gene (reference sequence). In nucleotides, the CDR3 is TGTGCCACCAGCAGAGCTGCGGAGAAGCAGTTCTTC. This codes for CATSRAAEKQFF.

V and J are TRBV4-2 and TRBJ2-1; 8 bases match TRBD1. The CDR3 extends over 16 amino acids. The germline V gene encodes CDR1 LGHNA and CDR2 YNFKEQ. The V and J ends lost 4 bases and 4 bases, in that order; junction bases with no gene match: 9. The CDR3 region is CASSRPSGQVYNEQFF. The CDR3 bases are TGTGCCAGCAGCCGCCCGTCGGGACAGGTGTACAATGAGCAGTTCTTC.